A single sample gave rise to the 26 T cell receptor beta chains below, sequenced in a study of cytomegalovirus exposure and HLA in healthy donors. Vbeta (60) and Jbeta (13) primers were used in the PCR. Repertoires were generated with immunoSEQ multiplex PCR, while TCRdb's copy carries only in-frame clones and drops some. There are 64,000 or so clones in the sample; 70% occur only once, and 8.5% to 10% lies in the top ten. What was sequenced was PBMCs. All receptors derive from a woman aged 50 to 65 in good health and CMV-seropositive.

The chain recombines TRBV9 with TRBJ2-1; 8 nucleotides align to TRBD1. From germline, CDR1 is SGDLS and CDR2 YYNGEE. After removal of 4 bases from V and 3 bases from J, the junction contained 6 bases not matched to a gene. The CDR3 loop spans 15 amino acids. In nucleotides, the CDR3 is TGTGCCAGCAGCCGTCGGACAGGGAACTACAATGAGCAGTTCTTC. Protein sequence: CASSRRTGNYNEQFF.

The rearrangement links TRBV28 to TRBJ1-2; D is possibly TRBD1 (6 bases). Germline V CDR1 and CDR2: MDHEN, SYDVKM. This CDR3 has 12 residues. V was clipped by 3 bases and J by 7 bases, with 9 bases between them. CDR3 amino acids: CASSFEQGGYTF. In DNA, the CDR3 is TGTGCCAGCAGTTTCGAACAGGGTGGCTACACCTTC.

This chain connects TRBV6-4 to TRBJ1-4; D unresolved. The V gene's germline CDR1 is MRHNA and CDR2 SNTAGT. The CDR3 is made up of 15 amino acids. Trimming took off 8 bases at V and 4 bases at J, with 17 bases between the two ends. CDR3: CASQANPGNNEKLFF. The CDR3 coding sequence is TGTGCCAGCCAGGCGAATCCGGGAAATAATGAAAAACTGTTTTTT.

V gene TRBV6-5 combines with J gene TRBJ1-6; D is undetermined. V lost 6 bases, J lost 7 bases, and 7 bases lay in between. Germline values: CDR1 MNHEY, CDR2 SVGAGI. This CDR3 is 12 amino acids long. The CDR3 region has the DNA TGTGCCAGCAGCCTTAAAAATTCACCCCTCCACTTT. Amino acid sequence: CASSLKNSPLHF.

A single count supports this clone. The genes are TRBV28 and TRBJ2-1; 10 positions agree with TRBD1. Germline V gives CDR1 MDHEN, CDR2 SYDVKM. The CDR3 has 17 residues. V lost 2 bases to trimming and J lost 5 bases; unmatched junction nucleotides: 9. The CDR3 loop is CASSLIPGTGDHNEQFF. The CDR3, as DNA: TGTGCCAGCAGTTTAATACCCGGGACAGGGGACCACAATGAGCAGTTCTTC.

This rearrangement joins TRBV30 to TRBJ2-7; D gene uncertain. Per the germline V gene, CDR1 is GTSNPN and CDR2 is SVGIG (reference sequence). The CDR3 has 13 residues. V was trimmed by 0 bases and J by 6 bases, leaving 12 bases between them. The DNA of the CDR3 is TGTGCCTGGAGTGTACACCCTTCGGGCGAGCAGTACTTC. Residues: CAWSVHPSGEQYF.

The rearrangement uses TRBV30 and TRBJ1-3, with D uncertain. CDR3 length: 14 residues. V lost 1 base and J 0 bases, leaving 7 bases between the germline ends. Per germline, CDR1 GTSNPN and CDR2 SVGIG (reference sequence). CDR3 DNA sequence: TGTGCCTGGAGTGCCAAGAGCTCTGGAAACACCATATATTTT. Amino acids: CAWSAKSSGNTIYF.

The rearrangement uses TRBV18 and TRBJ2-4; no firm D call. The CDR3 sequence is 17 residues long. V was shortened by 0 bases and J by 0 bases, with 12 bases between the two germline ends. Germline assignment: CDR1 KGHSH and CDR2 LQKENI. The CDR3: CASSPPAQRLAKNIQYF. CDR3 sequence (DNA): TGTGCCAGCTCACCACCGGCTCAACGACTAGCCAAAAACATTCAGTACTTC. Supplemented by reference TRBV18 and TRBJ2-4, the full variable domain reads NAGVMQNPRHLVRRRGQEARLRCSPMKGHSHVYWYRQLPEEGLKFMVYLQKENIIDESGMPKERFSAEFPKEGPSILRIQQVVRGDSAAYFCASSPPAQRLAKNIQYFGAGTRLSVL.

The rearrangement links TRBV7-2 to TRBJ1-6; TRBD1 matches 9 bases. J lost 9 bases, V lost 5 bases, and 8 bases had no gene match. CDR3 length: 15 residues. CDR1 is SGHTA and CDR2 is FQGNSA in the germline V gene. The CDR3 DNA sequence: TGTGCCAGCAGCGAGGGACAGGGTTACAGTTCACCCCTCCACTTT. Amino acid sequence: CASSEGQGYSSPLHF.

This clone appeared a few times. As DNA, the CDR3 is TGCGCCAGCAGCCTAAACTCACGGGGCACCGGGGAGCTGTTTTTT. Residues: CASSLNSRGTGELFF. The genes are TRBV5-1 and TRBJ2-2; a weak D match, TRBD2 (5 bases). The CDR3 consists of 15 residues. V lost 4 bases to trimming and J lost 4 bases, with 14 bases between them. Germline V gives CDR1 SGHRS, CDR2 YFSETQ. Variable domain in full (rest from reference TRBV5-1 and TRBJ2-2): KAGVTQTPRYLIKTRGQQVTLSCSPISGHRSVSWYQQTPGQGLQFLFEYFSETQRNKGNFPGRFSGRQFSNSRSEMNVSTLELGDSALYLCASSLNSRGTGELFFGEGSRLTVL.

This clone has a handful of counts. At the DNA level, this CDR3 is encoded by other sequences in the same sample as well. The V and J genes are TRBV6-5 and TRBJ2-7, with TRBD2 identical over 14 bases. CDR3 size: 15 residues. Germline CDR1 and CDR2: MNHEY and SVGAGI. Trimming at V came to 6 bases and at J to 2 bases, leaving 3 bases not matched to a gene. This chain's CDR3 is CASSRGLAGAYEQYF. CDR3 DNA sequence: TGTGCCAGCAGCCGGGGACTAGCGGGAGCCTACGAGCAGTACTTC.

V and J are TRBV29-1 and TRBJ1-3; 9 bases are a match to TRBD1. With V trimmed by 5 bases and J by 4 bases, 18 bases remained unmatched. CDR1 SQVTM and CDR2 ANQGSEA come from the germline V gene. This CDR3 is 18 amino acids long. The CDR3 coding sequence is TGCAGCGTTTCAAGGGGTCCGGGACAGGGAGCGAACGGAAACACCATATATTTT. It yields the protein CSVSRGPGQGANGNTIYF.

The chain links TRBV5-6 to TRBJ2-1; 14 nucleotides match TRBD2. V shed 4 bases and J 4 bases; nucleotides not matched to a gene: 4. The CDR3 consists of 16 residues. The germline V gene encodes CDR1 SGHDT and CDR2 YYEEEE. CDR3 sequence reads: CASSPRTSGRYNEQFF. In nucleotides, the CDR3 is TGTGCCAGCAGCCCTCGGACTAGCGGGAGGTACAATGAGCAGTTCTTC.

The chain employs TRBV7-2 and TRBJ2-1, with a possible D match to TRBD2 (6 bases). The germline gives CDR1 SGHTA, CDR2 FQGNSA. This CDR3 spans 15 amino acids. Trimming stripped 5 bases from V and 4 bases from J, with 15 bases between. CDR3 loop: CASSPPGTQYNEQFF. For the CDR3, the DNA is TGTGCCAGCAGCCCCCCCGGGACTCAATACAATGAGCAGTTCTTC.

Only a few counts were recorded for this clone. The CDR3 reads CASSGGTTNEKLFF. Written as DNA, the CDR3 is TGTGCCAGCAGCGGCGGGACAACTAATGAAAAACTGTTTTTT. V gene TRBV9 combines with J gene TRBJ1-4, with unresolved D. Germline V gives CDR1 SGDLS, CDR2 YYNGEE. The germline V and J ends were trimmed by 3 bases and 0 bases, with 6 bases remaining between them. The CDR3 runs 14 residues. The whole variable domain, filled in from reference TRBV9 and TRBJ1-4, reads DSGVTQTPKHLITATGQRVTLRCSPRSGDLSVYWYQQSLDQGLQFLIQYYNGEERAKGNILERFSAQQFPDLHSELNLSSLELGDSALYFCASSGGTTNEKLFFGSGTQLSVL.

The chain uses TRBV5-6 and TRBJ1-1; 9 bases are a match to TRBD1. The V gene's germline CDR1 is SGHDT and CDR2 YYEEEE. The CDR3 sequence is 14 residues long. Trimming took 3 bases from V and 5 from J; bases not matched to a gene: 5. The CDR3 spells CASSSYGTGTEAFF. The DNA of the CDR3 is TGTGCCAGCAGCTCCTATGGGACAGGGACTGAAGCTTTCTTT.

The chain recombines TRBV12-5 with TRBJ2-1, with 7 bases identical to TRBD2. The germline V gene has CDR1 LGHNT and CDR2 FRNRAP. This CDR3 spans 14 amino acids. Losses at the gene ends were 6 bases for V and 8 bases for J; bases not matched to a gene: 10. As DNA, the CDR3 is TGTGCTAGTGGCTGGGAGGGGCGGGGCGATGAGCAGTTCTTC. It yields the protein CASGWEGRGDEQFF.

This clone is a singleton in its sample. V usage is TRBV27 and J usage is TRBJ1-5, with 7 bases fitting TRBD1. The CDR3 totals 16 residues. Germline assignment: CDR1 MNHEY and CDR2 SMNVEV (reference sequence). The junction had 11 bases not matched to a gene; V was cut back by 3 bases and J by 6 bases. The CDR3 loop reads CASSFNPGGKGQPQHF. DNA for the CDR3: TGTGCCAGCAGTTTTAATCCAGGGGGTAAGGGTCAGCCCCAGCATTTT.

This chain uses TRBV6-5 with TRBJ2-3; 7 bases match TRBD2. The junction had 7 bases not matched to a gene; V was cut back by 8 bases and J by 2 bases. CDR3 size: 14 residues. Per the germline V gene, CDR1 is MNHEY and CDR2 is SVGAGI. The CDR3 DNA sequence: TGTGCCAGCTCCACAGCGGGGAACACAGATACGCAGTATTTT. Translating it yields CASSTAGNTDTQYF.

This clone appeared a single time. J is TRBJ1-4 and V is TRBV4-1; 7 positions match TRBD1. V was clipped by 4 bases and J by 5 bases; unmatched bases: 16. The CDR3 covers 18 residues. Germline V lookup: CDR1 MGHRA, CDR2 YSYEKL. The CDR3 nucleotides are TGCGCCAGCAGCCCCAACCCGGACAGGTCCTTAGTGAATGAAAAACTGTTTTTT. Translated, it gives CASSPNPDRSLVNEKLFF.

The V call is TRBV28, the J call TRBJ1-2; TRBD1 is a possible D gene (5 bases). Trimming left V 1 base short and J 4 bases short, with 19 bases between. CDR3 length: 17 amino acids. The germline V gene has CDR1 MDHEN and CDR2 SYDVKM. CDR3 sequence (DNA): TGTGCCAGCAGTTTATTGGGCCCGACAGTGGAGAGCTATGGCTACACCTTC. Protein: CASSLLGPTVESYGYTF.

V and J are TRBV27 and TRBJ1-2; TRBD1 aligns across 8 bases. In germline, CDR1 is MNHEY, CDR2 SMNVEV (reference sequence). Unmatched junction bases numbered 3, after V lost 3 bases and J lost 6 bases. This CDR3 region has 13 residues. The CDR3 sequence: CASSFQDRDGYTF. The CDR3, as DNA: TGTGCCAGCAGTTTTCAGGACAGGGATGGCTACACCTTC.

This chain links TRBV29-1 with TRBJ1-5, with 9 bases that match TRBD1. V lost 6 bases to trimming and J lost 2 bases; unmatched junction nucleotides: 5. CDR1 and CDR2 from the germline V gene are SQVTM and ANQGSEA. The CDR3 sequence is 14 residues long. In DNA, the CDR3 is TGCAGCGTCGGGACAGGGATGGGCAATCAGCCCCAGCATTTT. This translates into CSVGTGMGNQPQHF.

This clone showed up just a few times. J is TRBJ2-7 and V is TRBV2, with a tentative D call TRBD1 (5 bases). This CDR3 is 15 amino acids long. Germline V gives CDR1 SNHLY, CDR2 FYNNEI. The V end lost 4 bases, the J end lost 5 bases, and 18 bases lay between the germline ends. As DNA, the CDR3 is TGTGCCAGCAGTGGGTTCCCAGGGTCCTCTGACGAGCAGTACTTC. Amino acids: CASSGFPGSSDEQYF.

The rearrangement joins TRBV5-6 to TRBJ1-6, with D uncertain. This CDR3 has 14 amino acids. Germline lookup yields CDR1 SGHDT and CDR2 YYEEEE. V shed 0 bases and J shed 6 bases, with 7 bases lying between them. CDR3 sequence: CASSLEPANSPLHF. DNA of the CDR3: TGTGCCAGCAGCTTGGAGCCCGCTAATTCACCCCTCCACTTT.

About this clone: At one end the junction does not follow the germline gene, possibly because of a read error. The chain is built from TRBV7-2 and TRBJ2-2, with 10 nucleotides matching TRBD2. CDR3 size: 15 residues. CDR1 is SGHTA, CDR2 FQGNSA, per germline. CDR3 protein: CASSLAGAGTGELFF. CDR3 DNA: TGTGCCAGCAGCCTAGCGGGAGCGGGCACCGGGGAGCTGTTTTTT.